The 24 T cell receptor beta chains below come from one sample, sequenced in a study of human T cells and chemical hapten exposure. TCRdb re-called the RACE reads through MiXCR, storing one row per CDR3 protein. Of about 380,000 distinct CDR3 sequences in the sample, about 6% were seen once. Stated time point: patch test 2, 6 weeks after DPC sensitization. As for treatment: therapeutic diphenylcyclopropenone sensitization with weekly scalp DPC. This sample comprised whole blood, obtained in connection with sensitization to the hapten diphenylcyclopropenone (DPC). The receptors here all came from a woman under 30 with alopecia areata. Some clones in this sample may be carry-over from other donors' samples.

The table lists this clonotype with many counts. The rearrangement joins TRBV28 to TRBJ1-5, with D perhaps TRBD1 (6 bases). The germline CDR1 and CDR2 sequences are MDHEN and SYDVKM. This CDR3 spans 15 amino acids. Trimming removed 7 bases at V and 1 base at J, with 14 bases between. Here the CDR3 reads CASTLTGYSNQPQHF. In DNA, the CDR3 is TGTGCCAGCACCCTTACAGGGTACAGCAATCAGCCCCAGCATTTT.

This clonotype was observed many times. The chain is built from TRBV5-5 and TRBJ1-2, with D unclear. In germline, CDR1 is SGHKS, CDR2 YYEKEE (reference sequence). V was cut by 0 bases and J by 8 bases, with 11 bases left in between. CDR3 length: 13 residues. The CDR3 nucleotides read TGTGCCAGCAGCTTGGACCCTATGGAGGGCTACACCTTC. Protein: CASSLDPMEGYTF.

The chain is built from TRBV7-9 and TRBJ2-7; TRBD2 matches at 7 bases. Germline CDR1 is SEHNR and CDR2 is FQNEAQ (reference sequence). V lost 2 bases, J lost 7 bases, and 17 bases stayed unmatched. The CDR3 spans 17 residues. The CDR3 loop reads CASSLMPPAGVSREQYF. DNA for the CDR3: TGTGCCAGCAGCTTAATGCCCCCGGCGGGGGTCTCGCGGGAGCAGTACTTC.

This clonotype occurred many times. The genes are TRBV5-1 and TRBJ1-6; D gene ambiguous. Germline V lookup: CDR1 SGHRS, CDR2 YFSETQ. The CDR3 length is 17 residues. V gave up 0 bases and J gave up 5 bases, with 15 bases separating them. The CDR3 DNA is TGCGCCAGCAGCTTGGGCTCGTGGAGACGCAATAATTCACCCCTCCACTTT. Protein sequence: CASSLGSWRRNNSPLHF.

The gene calls are TRBV6-6 and TRBJ2-5, with D possibly matching TRBD1 (6 bases). The V end lost 7 bases, the J end lost 7 bases, and 19 bases lay between the germline ends. The CDR3 sequence is 14 residues long. From germline, CDR1 is MNHNY and CDR2 SVGAGI (reference sequence). The CDR3 is CASTNSNRDGTQYF. In nucleotides, the CDR3 is TGTGCCAGCACCAACTCGAACAGGGACGGGACCCAGTACTTC.

V is TRBV6-5 and J is TRBJ2-2; D remains unclear. This CDR3 comprises 12 residues. With 4 bases removed from V and 7 bases from J, the gap between germline ends came to 7 bases. CDR1 is MNHEY and CDR2 is SVGAGI in the germline V gene. The chain's CDR3 is CASSFRYGELFF. The CDR3 DNA reads TGTGCCAGCAGTTTTCGGTACGGGGAGCTGTTTTTT.

This clonotype was seen only a few times. The V gene is TRBV20-1, the J gene TRBJ1-1; maybe TRBD1 (5 bases). Germline values: CDR1 DFQATT, CDR2 SNEGSKA (reference sequence). The CDR3 sequence is 10 residues long. V lost 6 bases and J lost 8, with 10 bases in between. The CDR3 loop reads CSAGREEAFF. CDR3 DNA sequence: TGCAGTGCAGGCAGGGAGGAAGCTTTCTTT.

This clonotype was counted between two and nine times. V usage is TRBV28 and J usage is TRBJ1-6; TRBD1 agrees at 7 bases. This CDR3 is 16 amino acids long. V gave up 6 bases and J gave up 9 bases; unmatched junction bases: 14. CDR1 and CDR2 (germline): MDHEN, SYDVKM. CDR3 coding DNA: TGTGCCAGCAGCCTACCTGGGGGGACAGTATCTTCACCCCTCCACTTT. It codes for CASSLPGGTVSSPLHF.

This clonotype was counted at least ten times. The V gene is TRBV7-2, the J gene TRBJ1-2; no definite D call. Germline V gives CDR1 SGHTA, CDR2 FQGNSA. Deletions cut 1 base from V and 9 bases from J, with 18 bases between. The CDR3 contains 15 residues. The CDR3 loop reads CASSLEPRAAPSYTF. The DNA for the CDR3 is TGTGCCAGCAGCTTAGAACCTAGGGCAGCTCCCAGCTACACCTTC.

The chain is built from TRBV14 and TRBJ1-2, with D possibly TRBD1 on 5 matching bases. V lost 1 base and J 2 bases, leaving 8 bases between the germline ends. Germline V CDR1 and CDR2: SGHDN, FVKESK. The CDR3 is 14 amino acids. The CDR3 is CASSQGGGNYGYTF. The DNA of the CDR3 is TGTGCCAGCAGCCAAGGCGGGGGGAACTATGGCTACACCTTC.

A remark on this clonotype: A much larger clone is a single base away; this may be a read error. The CDR3 loop is CASSQEGGESSYERYF. Written as DNA, the CDR3 is TGTGCCAGCAGCCAAGAAGGCGGGGAGAGCTCCTACGAGCGGTACTTC. V gene TRBV4-2 combines with J gene TRBJ2-7; possibly TRBD2 for D (6 bases). Germline CDR1 and CDR2: LGHNA and YNFKEQ. This CDR3 is built from 16 residues.

This clonotype showed up many times. The junction differs from germline at one of its ends, possibly a read error. The CDR3 region is CASSLLRTGPGGLETFF. CDR3 nucleotides: TGTGCCAGCAGCTTACTCCGGACAGGCCCAGGGGGGCTTGAAACTTTCTTT. The rearrangement links TRBV7-9 to TRBJ1-1; TRBD1 aligns across 7 bases. Germline V gives CDR1 SEHNR, CDR2 FQNEAQ (reference sequence). The CDR3 has 17 residues. The entire variable domain, with the rest obtained from reference TRBV7-9 and TRBJ1-1, is as follows: DTGVSQNPRHKITKRGQNVTFRCDPISEHNRLYWYRQTLGQGPEFLTYFQNEAQLEKSRLLSDRFSAERPKGSFSTLEIQRTEQGDSAMYLCASSLLRTGPGGLETFFGQGTRLTVV.

This clonotype was counted only a few times. This chain uses TRBV27 with TRBJ2-5; 10 nucleotides agree with TRBD2. Germline loops: CDR1 MNHEY, CDR2 SMNVEV (reference sequence). With V trimmed by 8 bases and J by 4 bases, 10 bases remained unmatched. The CDR3 has 15 amino acids. Here the CDR3 reads CASSTLAGGRETQYF. In DNA form, the CDR3 reads TGTGCCAGCTCAACCTTAGCGGGGGGAAGAGAGACCCAGTACTTC.

This clonotype was seen many times. CDR3 coding DNA: TGTGCCAGCATTCTAGGGGGAATCAGCACTGAAGCTTTCTTT. The encoded protein is CASILGGISTEAFF. The chain employs TRBV28 and TRBJ1-1; tentative D call: TRBD1 (6 bases). The ends were cut back, 7 bases at V and 4 bases at J, with 16 bases in the middle. Germline V lookup: CDR1 MDHEN, CDR2 SYDVKM. The CDR3 is made up of 14 amino acids.

This clonotype was observed many times. The chain recombines TRBV10-3 with TRBJ1-2; 9 bases map to TRBD1. Germline V gene lookup returns CDR1 ENHRY and CDR2 SYGVKD. Trimming cost V 6 bases and J 4 bases; bases outside gene matches: 6. This CDR3 comprises 14 residues. The CDR3 DNA is TGTGCCATCAGGGGTGACAGGGGGTTCTATGGCTACACCTTC. Amino acid sequence: CAIRGDRGFYGYTF.

The chain joins TRBV12-3 or TRBV12-4 to TRBJ2-3; D is perhaps TRBD2 (6 bases). The CDR3 covers 14 residues. With 4 bases removed from V and 1 base from J, the gap between germline ends came to 9 bases. CDR3 sequence (DNA): TGTGCCAGCAGTTCTAGCGAACGCACAGATACGCAGTATTTT. Residues: CASSSSERTDTQYF.

This clonotype has only a few counts. The chain links TRBV4-1 to TRBJ1-5; maybe TRBD1 (5 bases). The length of the CDR3 is 17 residues. Per germline, CDR1 MGHRA and CDR2 YSYEKL. Trimming left V 3 bases short and J 3 bases short, with 18 bases between. The CDR3 nucleotides are TGCGCCAGCAGCCAGGCCCCCCCGGGTGGACACAATCAGCCCCAGCATTTT. This sequence encodes CASSQAPPGGHNQPQHF.

This clonotype showed up just a few times. The chain uses TRBV5-1 and TRBJ2-7, with D tentatively TRBD2 (5 bases). Trimming cost V 5 bases and J 0 bases, with 15 bases left between them. This CDR3 has 15 residues. Germline assignment: CDR1 SGHRS and CDR2 YFSETQ. The CDR3 region has the DNA TGCGCCAGCAGGAGTCGGACGGGAAGCTCCTACGAGCAGTACTTC. This translates into CASRSRTGSSYEQYF.

This clonotype came up many times. The chain recombines TRBV20-1 with TRBJ1-1; no clear D. CDR3 length: 12 amino acids. Trimming cost V 4 bases and J 2 bases, with 8 bases left between them. The germline V gene has CDR1 DFQATT and CDR2 SNEGSKA (reference sequence). CDR3 residues: CSAIHGNTEAFF. For the CDR3, the DNA is TGCAGTGCTATCCACGGCAACACTGAAGCTTTCTTT.

This clonotype has only a few counts. The chain carries TRBV29-1 and TRBJ2-3; no firm D call. The CDR3 runs to 13 residues. In germline, CDR1 is SQVTM, CDR2 ANQGSEA. Trimming removed 5 bases at V and 1 base at J, with 10 bases between. The CDR3 DNA reads as TGCAGCGTTCTTTCCCAAGGCACAGATACGCAGTATTTT. Translating it yields CSVLSQGTDTQYF.

This clonotype was found many times. This sequence joins TRBV5-6 and TRBJ1-2; no reliable D call. V lost 5 bases, J lost 5 bases, and 16 bases lay in between. This CDR3 is 14 amino acids long. The germline V gene has CDR1 SGHDT and CDR2 YYEEEE. This chain's CDR3 is CASREPGLSYGYTF. For the CDR3, the DNA is TGTGCCAGCAGAGAGCCGGGTCTGAGTTATGGCTACACCTTC. Complete variable domain (other parts from reference TRBV5-6 and TRBJ1-2): DAGVTQSPTHLIKTRGQQVTLRCSPKSGHDTVSWYQQALGQGPQFIFQYYEEEERQRGNFPDRFSGHQFPNYSSELNVNALLLGDSALYLCASREPGLSYGYTFGSGTRLTVV.

The table lists this clonotype with many counts. V and J are TRBV24-1 and TRBJ2-2; 12 bases align to TRBD1. Germline V gene lookup returns CDR1 KGHDR and CDR2 SFDVKD. This CDR3 comprises 16 residues. Trimming removed 4 bases from V and 6 bases from J; junction bases left unmatched: 5. The CDR3 DNA reads as TGTGCCACCAGTGACTGGGGACAGGGGGCCGCCGGGGAGCTGTTTTTT. Translating gives CATSDWGQGAAGELFF.

This clonotype has a handful of counts. This chain uses TRBV6-1 with TRBJ2-3; 9 bases agree with TRBD1. The junction had 3 bases not matched to a gene; V was cut back by 5 bases and J by 3 bases. Germline CDR1 reads MNHNS; CDR2 reads SASEGT. This CDR3 comprises 14 residues. The CDR3 DNA sequence: TGTGCCAGCAGTCCGGGGACAGGGACAGATACGCAGTATTTT. Translation gives CASSPGTGTDTQYF.

At least ten counts were recorded for this clonotype. The V gene is TRBV6-4, the J gene TRBJ2-6; D call uncertain. Germline V gives CDR1 MRHNA, CDR2 SNTAGT. The CDR3 is made up of 14 amino acids. The ends were cut back, 8 bases at V and 2 bases at J, with 10 bases in the middle. The CDR3: CASGPEAGANVLTF. The CDR3 bases are TGTGCCAGCGGGCCCGAGGCTGGGGCCAACGTCCTGACTTTC.